These 14 T cell receptor beta chains share one sample of origin, sequenced in a study of blood T cell repertoires in COVID-19 (TCRdb year 2020). The library relied on the immunoSEQ multiplex PCR assay. TCRdb stores this immuneACCESS table with in-frame sequences only. Part of the clones is absent; in the studies checked, under half of the shortfall reflects unresolved V genes, and no reason is known for the rest. The sample data list 200,000 to 250,000 clones, and 75% to 85% of these were observed just once. The ten largest clones capture about 9% of the sample. Sequencing was performed on peripheral blood. Receptor source: a man aged 50 to 59 with active or convalescent COVID-19.

The V and J genes are TRBV28 and TRBJ2-1; 11 bases map to TRBD2. V gave up 5 bases and J gave up 8 bases; unmatched junction bases: 14. The CDR3 has 17 amino acids. The germline CDR1 and CDR2 sequences are MDHEN and SYDVKM. The CDR3 DNA reads TGTGCCAGCAGTCCACCCCCCCTAGCGGGAGGTCCGGATGAGCAGTTCTTC. Its translation: CASSPPPLAGGPDEQFF.

V and J are TRBV7-9 and TRBJ2-1; a possible D gene is TRBD1 (5 bases). CDR1 is SEHNR and CDR2 is FQNEAQ in the germline V gene (reference sequence). V was pared by 3 bases and J by 2 bases, with 14 bases between. The CDR3 sequence is 16 residues long. This chain's CDR3 is CASSFESRATYNEQFF. The CDR3 bases are TGTGCCAGCAGCTTTGAGTCCAGGGCGACCTACAATGAGCAGTTCTTC.

The V gene is TRBV10-1, the J gene TRBJ2-7; 11 bases are shared with TRBD2. The V and J ends lost 9 bases and 0 bases, in that order; junction bases with no gene match: 7. CDR3 size: 15 residues. Germline CDR1 reads WNHNN; CDR2 reads SYGVQD (reference sequence). Here the CDR3 reads CARTSGTTHSYEQYF. The DNA of the CDR3 is TGCGCCAGGACTAGCGGGACAACGCACTCCTACGAGCAGTACTTC.

This sequence joins TRBV5-3 and TRBJ2-3; no definite D call. Being an ORF, TRBV5-3 has a function that is uncertain. Trimming cost V 4 bases and J 6 bases, with 21 bases left between them. The CDR3 sequence is 16 residues long. Here the CDR3 reads CARSPIWRRLDDTQYF. The CDR3, as DNA: TGTGCCAGAAGCCCCATTTGGCGCCGACTCGACGATACGCAGTATTTT.

This clone is a singleton in its sample. The chain has TRBV5-1 and TRBJ2-5; 14 positions agree with TRBD2. CDR3 length: 15 amino acids. Trimming cost V 4 bases and J 4 bases; bases outside gene matches: 3. Germline loops: CDR1 SGHRS, CDR2 YFSETQ. CDR3 in amino acids: CASSQGLAGVETQYF. The CDR3 region has the DNA TGCGCCAGCAGCCAGGGACTAGCGGGGGTAGAGACCCAGTACTTC. The complete variable domain, with remaining parts taken from reference TRBV5-1 and TRBJ2-5, reads KAGVTQTPRYLIKTRGQQVTLSCSPISGHRSVSWYQQTPGQGLQFLFEYFSETQRNKGNFPGRFSGRQFSNSRSEMNVSTLELGDSALYLCASSQGLAGVETQYFGPGTRLLVL.

The rearrangement joins TRBV19 to TRBJ1-2; D may be TRBD1 (6 bases). This CDR3 comprises 13 residues. Germline CDR1 reads LNHDA; CDR2 reads SQIVND (reference sequence). Trimming stripped 6 bases from V and 4 bases from J, with 12 bases between. The CDR3 DNA follows: TGTGCCAGTAGAGAGACAGGAACCTATGGCTACACCTTC. The encoded protein is CASRETGTYGYTF.

This chain uses TRBV28 with TRBJ1-6, with D perhaps TRBD1 (5 bases). Germline assignment: CDR1 MDHEN and CDR2 SYDVKM. V lost 11 bases and J 10 bases, leaving 18 bases between the germline ends. The CDR3 runs to 13 residues. CDR3 coding DNA: TGTGCCGCCGGGGGGACTCTTGGGTCACCCCTCCACTTT. Translated, it gives CAAGGTLGSPLHF.

The gene calls are TRBV2 and TRBJ2-1; 7 bases fit TRBD1. Germline V gene sequence: CDR1 SNHLY, CDR2 FYNNEI. The CDR3 runs 15 residues. The V gene end was trimmed by 6 bases and the J gene end by 7 bases; junction bases not matched to a gene: 12. CDR3 DNA sequence: TGTGCCAGCAGCTTGACAGGGCCCCCGATTAATGAGCAGTTCTTC. Translation: CASSLTGPPINEQFF.

The count of this clone is one. The genes are TRBV7-9 and TRBJ2-5; D may be TRBD1 (6 bases). This CDR3 spans 14 amino acids. From germline, CDR1 is SEHNR and CDR2 FQNEAQ (reference sequence). V dropped 0 bases and J dropped 7 bases, with 12 bases sitting between them. The CDR3 region is CASSLASGERTQYF. As DNA, the CDR3 is TGTGCCAGCAGCTTAGCCTCAGGGGAAAGGACCCAGTACTTC.

J is TRBJ1-5 and V is TRBV6-5; 11 nucleotides line up with TRBD1. The CDR3 loop spans 15 amino acids. The trim removed 5 bases at V and 3 bases at J, leaving 3 bases unmatched. Germline V gives CDR1 MNHEY, CDR2 SVGAGI. DNA for the CDR3: TGTGCCAGCAGTCTGGACAGGGGGCTCAATCAGCCCCAGCATTTT. Translated, it gives CASSLDRGLNQPQHF.

This sequence joins TRBV6-1 and TRBJ1-3, with a possible D match to TRBD1 (6 bases). Trimming pared 2 bases from V and 7 bases from J, leaving 12 bases between. Germline loops: CDR1 MNHNS, CDR2 SASEGT. The CDR3 covers 14 residues. As DNA, the CDR3 is TGTGCCAGCAGTGAAATGGGAGGGGGTAACACCATATATTTT. Amino acids: CASSEMGGGNTIYF.

CDR3 sequence reads: CASTKRGITHNEQFF. CDR3 nucleotide sequence: TGTGCCAGCACCAAAAGGGGAATTACCCACAATGAGCAGTTCTTC. The chain uses TRBV6-6 and TRBJ2-1; possible D gene TRBD1, 5 bases. The CDR3 length is 15 residues. Deletions cut 7 bases from V and 5 bases from J, with 18 bases between. CDR1 and CDR2 (germline): MNHNY, SVGAGI (reference sequence).

V usage is TRBV4-1 and J usage is TRBJ1-6; weak D call: TRBD1 (5 bases). CDR3 size: 15 residues. Trimming shortened V by 0 bases and J by 9 bases, and 12 bases separated the two germline ends. Germline V gene data show CDR1 as MGHRA and CDR2 as YSYEKL. The CDR3 here is CASSQDVIRVSPLHF. CDR3 in DNA: TGCGCCAGCAGCCAAGATGTGATCAGGGTTTCACCCCTCCACTTT.

CDR3 in DNA: TGTGCCAGCAGTGAGAAGGGGGCTGGGGCCAACGTCCTGACTTTC. Protein: CASSEKGAGANVLTF. The V gene is TRBV6-1, the J gene TRBJ2-6; possibly TRBD1 for D (6 bases). This CDR3 has 15 amino acids. Germline V gene lookup returns CDR1 MNHNS and CDR2 SASEGT. Trimming pared 3 bases from V and 2 bases from J, leaving 8 bases between.